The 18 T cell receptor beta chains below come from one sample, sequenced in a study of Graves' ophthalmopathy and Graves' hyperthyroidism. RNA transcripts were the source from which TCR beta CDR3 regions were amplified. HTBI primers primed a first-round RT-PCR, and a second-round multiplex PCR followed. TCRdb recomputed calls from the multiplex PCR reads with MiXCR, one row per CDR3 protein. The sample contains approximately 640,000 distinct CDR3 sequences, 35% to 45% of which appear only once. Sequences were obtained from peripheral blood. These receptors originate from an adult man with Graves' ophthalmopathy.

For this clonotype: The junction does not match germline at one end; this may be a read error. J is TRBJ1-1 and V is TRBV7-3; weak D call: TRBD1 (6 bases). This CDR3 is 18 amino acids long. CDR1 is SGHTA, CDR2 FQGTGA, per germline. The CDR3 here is CASSHPFARGRRNTEAFF. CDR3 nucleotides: TGCGCCAGCAGCCATCCCTTCGCCCGGGGGCGCCGGAACACTGAAGCTTTCTTT.

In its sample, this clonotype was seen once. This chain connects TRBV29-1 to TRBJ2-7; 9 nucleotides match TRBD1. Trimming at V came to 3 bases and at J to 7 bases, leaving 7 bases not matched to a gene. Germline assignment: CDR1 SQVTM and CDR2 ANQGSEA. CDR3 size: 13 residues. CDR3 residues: CSVDGDRVEEQYF. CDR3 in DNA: TGCAGCGTTGACGGGGACAGGGTCGAAGAGCAGTACTTC.

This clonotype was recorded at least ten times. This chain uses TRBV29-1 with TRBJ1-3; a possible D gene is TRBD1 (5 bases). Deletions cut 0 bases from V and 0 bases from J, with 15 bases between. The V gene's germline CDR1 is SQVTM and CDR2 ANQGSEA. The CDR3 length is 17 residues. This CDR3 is CSVEESGTGPSGNTIYF. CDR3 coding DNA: TGCAGCGTTGAAGAGTCGGGGACTGGACCCTCTGGAAACACCATATATTTT. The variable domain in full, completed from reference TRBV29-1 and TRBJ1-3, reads SAVISQKPSRDICQRGTSLTIQCQVDSQVTMMFWYRQQPGQSLTLIATANQGSEATYESGFVIDKFPISRPNLTFSTLTVSNMSPEDSSIYLCSVEESGTGPSGNTIYFGEGSWLTVV.

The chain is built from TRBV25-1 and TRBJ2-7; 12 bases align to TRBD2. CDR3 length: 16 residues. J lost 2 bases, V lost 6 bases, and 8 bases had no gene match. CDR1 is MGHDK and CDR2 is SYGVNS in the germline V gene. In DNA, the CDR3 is TGTGCCAGCAGCTTAGGGCGGACTAGCGGGACCTACGAGCAGTACTTC. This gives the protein CASSLGRTSGTYEQYF.

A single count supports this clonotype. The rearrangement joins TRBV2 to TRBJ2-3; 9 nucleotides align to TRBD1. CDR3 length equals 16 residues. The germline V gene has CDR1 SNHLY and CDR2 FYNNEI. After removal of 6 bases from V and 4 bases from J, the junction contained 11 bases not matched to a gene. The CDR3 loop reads CASSVTPGQGPDTQYF. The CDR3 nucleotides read TGTGCCAGCAGCGTAACCCCGGGACAGGGTCCAGATACGCAGTATTTT.

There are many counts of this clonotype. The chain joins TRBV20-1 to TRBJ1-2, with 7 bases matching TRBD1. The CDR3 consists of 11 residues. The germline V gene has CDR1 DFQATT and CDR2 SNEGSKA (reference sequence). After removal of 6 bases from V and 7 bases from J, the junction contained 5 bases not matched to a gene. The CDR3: CSAFRGIGYTF. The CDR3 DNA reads TGCAGTGCCTTCAGGGGGATTGGCTACACCTTC.

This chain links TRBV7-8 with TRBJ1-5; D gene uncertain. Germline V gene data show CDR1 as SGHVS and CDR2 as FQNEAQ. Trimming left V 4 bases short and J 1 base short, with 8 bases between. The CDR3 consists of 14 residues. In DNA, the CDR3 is TGTGCCAGCAGCTCCCCTGAGAGCAATCAGCCCCAGCATTTT. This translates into CASSSPESNQPQHF.

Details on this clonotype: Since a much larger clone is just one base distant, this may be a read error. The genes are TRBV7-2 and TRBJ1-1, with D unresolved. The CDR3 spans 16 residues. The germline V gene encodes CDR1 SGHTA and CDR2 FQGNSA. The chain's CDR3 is CVSSLPMGGSNTEAFF. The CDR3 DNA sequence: TGTGTCAGCAGCTTACCAATGGGAGGGTCGAACACTGAAGCTTTCTTT.

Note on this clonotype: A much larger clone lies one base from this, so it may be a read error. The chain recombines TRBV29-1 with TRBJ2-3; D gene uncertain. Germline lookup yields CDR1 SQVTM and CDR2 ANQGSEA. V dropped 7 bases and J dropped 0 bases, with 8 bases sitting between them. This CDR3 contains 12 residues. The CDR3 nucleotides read TGCAGCGCGACCGACAGCACAGATACGCAGTATTTT. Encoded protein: CSATDSTDTQYF.

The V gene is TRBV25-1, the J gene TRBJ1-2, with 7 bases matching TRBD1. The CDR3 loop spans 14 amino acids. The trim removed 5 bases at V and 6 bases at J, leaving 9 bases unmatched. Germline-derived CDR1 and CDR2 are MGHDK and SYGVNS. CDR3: CASSHRDRVHGYTF. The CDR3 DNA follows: TGTGCCAGCAGTCACAGAGACAGGGTTCATGGCTACACCTTC.

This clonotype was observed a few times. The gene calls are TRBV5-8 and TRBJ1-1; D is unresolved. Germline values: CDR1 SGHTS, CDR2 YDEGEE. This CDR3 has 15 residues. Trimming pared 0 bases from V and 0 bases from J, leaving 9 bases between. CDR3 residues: CASSLDNLLNTEAFF. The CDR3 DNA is TGTGCCAGCAGCTTGGACAACCTATTGAACACTGAAGCTTTCTTT.

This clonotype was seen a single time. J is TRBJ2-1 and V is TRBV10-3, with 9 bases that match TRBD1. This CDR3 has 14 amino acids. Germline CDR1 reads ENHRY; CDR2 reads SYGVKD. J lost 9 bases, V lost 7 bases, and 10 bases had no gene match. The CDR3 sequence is CAITPGQGLGEQFF. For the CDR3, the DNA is TGTGCCATCACACCGGGACAGGGCTTGGGTGAGCAGTTCTTC.

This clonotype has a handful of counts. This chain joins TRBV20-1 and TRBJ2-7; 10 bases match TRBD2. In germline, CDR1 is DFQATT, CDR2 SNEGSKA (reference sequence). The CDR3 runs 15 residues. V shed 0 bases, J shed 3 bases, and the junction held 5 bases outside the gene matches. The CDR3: CSARDIAGGDYEQYF. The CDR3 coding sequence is TGCAGTGCTAGAGACATAGCGGGAGGAGACTACGAGCAGTACTTC.

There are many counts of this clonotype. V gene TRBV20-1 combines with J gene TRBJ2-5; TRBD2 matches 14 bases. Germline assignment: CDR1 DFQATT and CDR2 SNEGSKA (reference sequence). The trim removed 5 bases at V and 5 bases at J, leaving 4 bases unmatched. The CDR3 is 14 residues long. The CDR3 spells CSARLAGGSETQYF. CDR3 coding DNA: TGCAGTGCTCGACTAGCGGGAGGGTCGGAGACCCAGTACTTC.

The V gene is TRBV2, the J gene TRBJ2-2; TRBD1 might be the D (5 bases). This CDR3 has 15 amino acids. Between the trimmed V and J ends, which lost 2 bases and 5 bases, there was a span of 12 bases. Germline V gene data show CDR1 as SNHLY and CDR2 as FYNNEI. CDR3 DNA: TGTGCCAGCAGTGAAAGGGGTTTGGGAACCGGGGAGCTGTTTTTT. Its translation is CASSERGLGTGELFF. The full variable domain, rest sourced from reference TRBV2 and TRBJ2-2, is EPEVTQTPSHQVTQMGQEVILRCVPISNHLYFYWYRQILGQKVEFLVSFYNNEISEKSEIFDDQFSVERPDGSNFTLKIRSTKLEDSAMYFCASSERGLGTGELFFGEGSRLTVL.

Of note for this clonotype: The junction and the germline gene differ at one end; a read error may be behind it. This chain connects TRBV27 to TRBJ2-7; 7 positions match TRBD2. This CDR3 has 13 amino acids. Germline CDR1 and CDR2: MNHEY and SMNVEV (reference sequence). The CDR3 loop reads CVSSLSSGIEQYF. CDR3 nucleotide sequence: TGTGTCAGCAGTTTAAGCAGCGGGATCGAGCAGTACTTC.

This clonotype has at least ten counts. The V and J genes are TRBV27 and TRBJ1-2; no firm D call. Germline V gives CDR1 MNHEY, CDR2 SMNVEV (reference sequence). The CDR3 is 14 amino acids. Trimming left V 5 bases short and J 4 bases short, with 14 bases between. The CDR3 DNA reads TGTGCCAGCAGTCCGACGGGGTTTGGCTATGGCTACACCTTC. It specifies CASSPTGFGYGYTF.

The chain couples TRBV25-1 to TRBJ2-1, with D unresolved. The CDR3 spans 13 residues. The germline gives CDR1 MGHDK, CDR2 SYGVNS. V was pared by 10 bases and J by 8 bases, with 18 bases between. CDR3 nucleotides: TGTGCCACCCAGTACGACTTTGGTGATGAGCAGTTCTTC. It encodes CATQYDFGDEQFF.